This T cell receptor beta chain appears in the sequencing data of a study of blood T cells in healthy people across ages. Donors each provided around 9 milliliters of peripheral blood. General study results and limits: Relative to aged donors, long-lived donors carried more naive CD4+ cells and displayed higher diversity.

Germline-derived CDR1 and CDR2 are MNHEY and SVGAGI. After removal of 5 bases from V and 0 bases from J, the junction contained 6 bases not matched to a gene. CDR3 length equals 16 residues. This clonotype came up many times. What it recognizes is unknown. A second PCR, run for roughly 7 to 12 cycles, used a sample-barcoded 5' primer plus a J-beta primer mix. TCRdb processed the 5' RACE reads anew with MiXCR; each CDR3 protein has one entry. The sample records around 1,500,000 distinct CDR3 sequences, roughly 28% being singletons. The TCR comes from a woman under 40 in good health. This chain uses TRBV6-5 with TRBJ1-1; TRBD1 agrees at 10 bases. The sequencing sample was made of blood. The CDR3, as DNA: TGTGCCAGCAGTATGACAGGGGGCGACCTGAACACTGAAGCTTTCTTT. Protein: CASSMTGGDLNTEAFF.